This TCR beta chain stems from a study of cytomegalovirus exposure and HLA in healthy donors. With respect to this clone: The antigen is undetermined.

The primer mix had 60 Vbeta and 13 Jbeta primers. Assay: immunoSEQ multiplex PCR; the TCRdb copy retains only in-frame clones and omits some. The sample shows 70,000 to 90,000 clones, 50% to 80% of them seen only once. Broader study findings: Across donors, presence/absence analyses took sequencing depth to be roughly uniform. Compared with the roughly 700-donor mean, an Asian-associated ancestry cluster reportedly had fewer N-insertions, according to a later analysis. Among the sequence variants, a highly shared cluster was likely an artifact of sequencing.

With V trimmed by 1 base and J by 0 bases, 3 bases remained unmatched. The CDR3 covers 16 residues. CDR1 and CDR2 (germline): SNHLY, FYNNEI. The sample taken for sequencing was PBMCs. The chain couples TRBV2 to TRBJ1-5, with TRBD1 identical over 7 bases. This clonotype was obtained from a man aged 40-49 years in good health and CMV-seropositive. CDR3 sequence (DNA): TGTGCCAGCAGTGAAGGTGGGACAGTTAGCAATCAGCCCCAGCATTTT. Translated, it gives CASSEGGTVSNQPQHF.